The T cell receptor beta chain described here comes from a study of T-cell memory formation after mild COVID-19. Study results and caveats: Confirmation was lacking for SARS-CoV-2 specificity of second-wave clones that peaked on day 37.

Looked up from germline, CDR1 is SGHVS and CDR2 is FNYEAQ. Deletions cut 0 bases from V and 9 bases from J, with 18 bases between. CDR3 length: 16 residues. It was 5'RACE with constant-segment primers that produced the TCR alpha and TCR beta cDNA libraries, which carried sample barcodes and UMIs. TCRdb passed the 5' RACE reads through MiXCR, listing each CDR3 protein once. In the table there are some 190,000 distinct CDR3 sequences, approximately 20% of which are singletons. Turning to this clonotype: The antigen is not known.

The chain employs TRBV7-6 and TRBJ1-5; the D is unclear. The sequence was obtained from an adult woman who had mild COVID-19 (a few samples of this study predate the infection). Cell type and time point are not known. What was sequenced was PBMCs or a T cell subset sorted from them (not recorded which). CDR3 region: CASSLAGREVGGPQHF. The CDR3 nucleotides read TGTGCCAGCAGCTTAGCAGGGAGGGAGGTCGGTGGGCCCCAGCATTTT.